This entry features one T cell receptor (beta chain) sequence. CDR1 is KGHSH, CDR2 LQKENI, per germline. There are 17 residues in the CDR3. With 1 base clipped from V and 6 bases from J, the junction kept 10 bases outside the gene matches. Sequenced by immunoSEQ multiplex PCR; TCRdb stores in-frame clones only, minus some. The sample holds 120,000 or so clones, over 65% seen once. The data were obtained in a study of blood T cell repertoires in COVID-19. Study-wide background: Sites in the United States, Italy and Spain provided acute and convalescent COVID-19 samples.

Material: peripheral blood. V usage is TRBV18 and J usage is TRBJ2-3; TRBD2 agrees at 10 bases. The TCR sequence derives from a man aged 60-69 years with acute or convalescent COVID-19. CDR3 amino acids: CASSPRRAGGPGDTQYF. The CDR3 DNA reads TGTGCCAGCTCACCACGGCGAGCGGGAGGGCCGGGGGATACGCAGTATTTT.